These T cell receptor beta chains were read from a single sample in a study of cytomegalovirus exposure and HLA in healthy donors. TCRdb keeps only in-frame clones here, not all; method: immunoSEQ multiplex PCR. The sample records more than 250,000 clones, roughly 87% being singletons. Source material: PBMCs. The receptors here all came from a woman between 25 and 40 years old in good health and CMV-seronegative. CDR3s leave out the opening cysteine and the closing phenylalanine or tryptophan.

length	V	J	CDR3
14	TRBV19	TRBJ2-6	ASRTQGRSGANVLT
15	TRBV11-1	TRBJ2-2	ASSLGGWGGDTGELF
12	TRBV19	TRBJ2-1	ASSIVASGYEQF
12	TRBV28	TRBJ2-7	ASSSGGESYEQY
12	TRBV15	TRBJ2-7	ATSRGRGAYEQY
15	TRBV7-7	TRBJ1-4	ASSLTGHTATNEKLF
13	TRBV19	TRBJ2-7	ASSLRTSGIYEQY
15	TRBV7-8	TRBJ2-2	ASSLARLAGDAGELF
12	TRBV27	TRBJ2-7	ASSLATGSYEQY
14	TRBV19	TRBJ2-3	ASSITNSGTPDTQY